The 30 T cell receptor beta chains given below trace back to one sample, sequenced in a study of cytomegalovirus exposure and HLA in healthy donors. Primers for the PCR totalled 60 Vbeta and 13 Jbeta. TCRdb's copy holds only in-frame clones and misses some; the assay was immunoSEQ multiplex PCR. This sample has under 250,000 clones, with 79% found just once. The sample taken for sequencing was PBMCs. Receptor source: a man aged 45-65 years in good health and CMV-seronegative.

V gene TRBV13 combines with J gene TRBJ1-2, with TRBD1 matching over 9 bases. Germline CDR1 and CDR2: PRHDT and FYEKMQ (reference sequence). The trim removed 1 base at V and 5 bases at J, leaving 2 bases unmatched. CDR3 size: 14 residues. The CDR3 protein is CASSLADRGYGYTF. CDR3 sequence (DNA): TGTGCCAGCAGCTTAGCCGACAGGGGGTATGGCTACACCTTC.

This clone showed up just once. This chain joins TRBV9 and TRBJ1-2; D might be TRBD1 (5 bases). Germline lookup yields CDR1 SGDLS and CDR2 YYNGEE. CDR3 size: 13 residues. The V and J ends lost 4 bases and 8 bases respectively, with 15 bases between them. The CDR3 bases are TGTGCCAGCAGCCGGGCGGGGGGGAACGGCTACACCTTC. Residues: CASSRAGGNGYTF.

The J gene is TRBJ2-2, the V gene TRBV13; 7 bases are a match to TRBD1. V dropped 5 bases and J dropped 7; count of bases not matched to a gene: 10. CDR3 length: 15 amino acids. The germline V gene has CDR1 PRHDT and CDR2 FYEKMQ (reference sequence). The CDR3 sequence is CASSPTGFVNGELFF. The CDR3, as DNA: TGTGCCAGCAGCCCGACAGGGTTTGTGAACGGGGAGCTGTTTTTT.

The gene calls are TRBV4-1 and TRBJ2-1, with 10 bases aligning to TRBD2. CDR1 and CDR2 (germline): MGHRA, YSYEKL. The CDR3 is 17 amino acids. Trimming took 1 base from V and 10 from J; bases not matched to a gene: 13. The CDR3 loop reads CASSQGLGASGRNEQFF. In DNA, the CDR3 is TGCGCCAGCAGCCAAGGCTTGGGCGCTAGCGGGAGAAACGAGCAGTTCTTC.

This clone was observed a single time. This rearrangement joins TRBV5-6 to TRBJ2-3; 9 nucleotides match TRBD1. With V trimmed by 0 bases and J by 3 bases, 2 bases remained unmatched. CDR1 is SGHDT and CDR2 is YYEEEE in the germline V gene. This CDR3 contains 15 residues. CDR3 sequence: CASSLAGQGTDTQYF. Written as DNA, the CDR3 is TGTGCCAGCAGCTTGGCGGGACAGGGAACAGATACGCAGTATTTT.

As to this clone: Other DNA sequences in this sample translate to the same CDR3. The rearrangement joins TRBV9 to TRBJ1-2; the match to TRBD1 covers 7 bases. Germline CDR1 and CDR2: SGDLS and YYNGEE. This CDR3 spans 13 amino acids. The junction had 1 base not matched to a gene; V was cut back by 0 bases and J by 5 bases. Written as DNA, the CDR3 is TGTGCCAGCAGCGTAGAGGGGGCTTATGGCTACACCTTC. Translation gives CASSVEGAYGYTF.

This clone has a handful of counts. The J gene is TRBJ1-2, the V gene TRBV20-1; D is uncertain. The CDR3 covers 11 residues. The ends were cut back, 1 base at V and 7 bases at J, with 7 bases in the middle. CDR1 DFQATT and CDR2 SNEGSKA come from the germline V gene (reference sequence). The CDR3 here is CSARAWAGYTF. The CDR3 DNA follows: TGCAGTGCTAGAGCATGGGCTGGCTACACCTTC.

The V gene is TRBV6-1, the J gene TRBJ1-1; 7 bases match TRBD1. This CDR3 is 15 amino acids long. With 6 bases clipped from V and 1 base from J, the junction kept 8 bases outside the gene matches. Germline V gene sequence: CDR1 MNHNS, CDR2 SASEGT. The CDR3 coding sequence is TGTGCCAGCAGCCTTCGACAGGGAGGGAACACTGAAGCTTTCTTT. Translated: CASSLRQGGNTEAFF.

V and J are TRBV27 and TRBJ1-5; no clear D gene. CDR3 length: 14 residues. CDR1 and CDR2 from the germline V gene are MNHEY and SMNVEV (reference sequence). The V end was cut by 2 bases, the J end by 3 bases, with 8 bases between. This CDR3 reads CASSLDTNNQPQHF. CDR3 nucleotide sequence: TGTGCCAGCAGTTTAGACACGAACAATCAGCCCCAGCATTTT.

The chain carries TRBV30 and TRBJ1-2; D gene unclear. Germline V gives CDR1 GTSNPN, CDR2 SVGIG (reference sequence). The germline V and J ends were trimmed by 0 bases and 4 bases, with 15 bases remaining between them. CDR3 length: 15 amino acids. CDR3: CAWSVVNSYTYGYTF. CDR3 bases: TGTGCCTGGAGTGTAGTTAACAGCTATACCTATGGCTACACCTTC. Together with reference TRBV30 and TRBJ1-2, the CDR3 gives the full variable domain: SQTIHQWPATLVQPVGSPLSLECTVEGTSNPNLYWYRQAAGRGLQLLFYSVGIGQISSEVPQNLSASRPQDRQFILSSKKLLLSDSGFYLCAWSVVNSYTYGYTFGSGTRLTVV.

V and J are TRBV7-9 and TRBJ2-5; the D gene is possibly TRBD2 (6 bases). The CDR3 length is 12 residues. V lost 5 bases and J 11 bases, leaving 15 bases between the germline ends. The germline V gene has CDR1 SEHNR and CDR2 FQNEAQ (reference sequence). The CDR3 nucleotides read TGTGCCAGCAGCCCCACACTCCGGGAGCAGTACTTC. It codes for CASSPTLREQYF.

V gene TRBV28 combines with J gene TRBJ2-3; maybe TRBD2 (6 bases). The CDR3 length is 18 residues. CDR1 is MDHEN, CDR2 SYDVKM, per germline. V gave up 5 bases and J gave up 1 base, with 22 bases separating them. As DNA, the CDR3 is TGTGCCAGCAGTCACCCCCGGGAGAGAGGGACTGGCACAGATACGCAGTATTTT. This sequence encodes CASSHPRERGTGTDTQYF.

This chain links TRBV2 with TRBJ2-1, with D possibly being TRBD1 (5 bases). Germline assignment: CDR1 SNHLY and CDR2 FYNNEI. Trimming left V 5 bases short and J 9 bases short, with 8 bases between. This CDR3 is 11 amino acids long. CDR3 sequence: CASSPGIEQFF. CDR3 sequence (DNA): TGTGCCAGCAGTCCAGGGATTGAGCAGTTCTTC.

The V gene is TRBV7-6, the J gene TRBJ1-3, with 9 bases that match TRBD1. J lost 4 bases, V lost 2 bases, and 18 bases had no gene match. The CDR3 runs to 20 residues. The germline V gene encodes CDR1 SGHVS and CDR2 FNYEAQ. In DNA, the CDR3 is TGTGCCAGCAGCTTAACGCCCGTAGCTCCCGGACAGGGGAGCGGAAACACCATATATTTT. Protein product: CASSLTPVAPGQGSGNTIYF.

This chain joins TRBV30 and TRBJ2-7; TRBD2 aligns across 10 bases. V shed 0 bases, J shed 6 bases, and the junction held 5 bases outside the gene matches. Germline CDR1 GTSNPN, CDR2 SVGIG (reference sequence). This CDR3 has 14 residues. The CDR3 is CAWSVKREGSEQYF. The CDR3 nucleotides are TGTGCCTGGAGTGTAAAGCGGGAGGGCTCCGAGCAGTACTTC.

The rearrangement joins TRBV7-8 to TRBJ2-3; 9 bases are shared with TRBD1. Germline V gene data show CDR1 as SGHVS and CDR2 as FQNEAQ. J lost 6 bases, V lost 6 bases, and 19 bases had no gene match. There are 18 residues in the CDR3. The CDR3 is CASRQQPGQGRGKDTQYF. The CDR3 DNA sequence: TGTGCCAGCAGACAACAGCCGGGACAGGGAAGGGGGAAGGATACGCAGTATTTT.

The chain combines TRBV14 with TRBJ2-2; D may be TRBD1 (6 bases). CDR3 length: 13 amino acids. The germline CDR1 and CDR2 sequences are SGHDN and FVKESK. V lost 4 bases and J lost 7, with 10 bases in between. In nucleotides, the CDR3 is TGTGCCAGCAGCCCTACAGGGATCGGGGAGCTGTTTTTT. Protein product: CASSPTGIGELFF.

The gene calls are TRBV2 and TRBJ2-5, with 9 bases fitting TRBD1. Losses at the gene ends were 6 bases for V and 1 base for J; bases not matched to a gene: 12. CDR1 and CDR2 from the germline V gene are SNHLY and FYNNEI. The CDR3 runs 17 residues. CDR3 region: CASSPGQGFRVQETQYF. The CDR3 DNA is TGTGCCAGCAGCCCGGGACAGGGATTCCGCGTCCAAGAGACCCAGTACTTC.

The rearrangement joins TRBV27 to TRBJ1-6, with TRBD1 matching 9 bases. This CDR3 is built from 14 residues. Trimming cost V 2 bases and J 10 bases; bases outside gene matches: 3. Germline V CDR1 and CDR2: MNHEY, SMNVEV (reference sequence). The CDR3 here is CASSLVQGASPLHF. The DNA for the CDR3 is TGTGCCAGCAGTTTAGTACAGGGGGCATCACCCCTCCACTTT.

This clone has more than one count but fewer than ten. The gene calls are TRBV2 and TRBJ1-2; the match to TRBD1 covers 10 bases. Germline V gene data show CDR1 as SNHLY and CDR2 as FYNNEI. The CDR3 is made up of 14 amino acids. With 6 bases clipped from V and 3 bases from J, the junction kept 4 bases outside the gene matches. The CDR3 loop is CASSGQGGDYGYTF. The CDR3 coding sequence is TGTGCCAGCAGCGGACAGGGGGGGGACTATGGCTACACCTTC.

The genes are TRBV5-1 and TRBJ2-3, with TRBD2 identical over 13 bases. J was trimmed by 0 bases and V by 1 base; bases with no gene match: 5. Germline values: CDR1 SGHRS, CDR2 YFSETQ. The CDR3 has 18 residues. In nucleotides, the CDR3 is TGCGCCAGCAGCTTGTCGGGACTAGCGGGAAGGAGCACAGATACGCAGTATTTT. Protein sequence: CASSLSGLAGRSTDTQYF. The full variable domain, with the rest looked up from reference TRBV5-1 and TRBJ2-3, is KAGVTQTPRYLIKTRGQQVTLSCSPISGHRSVSWYQQTPGQGLQFLFEYFSETQRNKGNFPGRFSGRQFSNSRSEMNVSTLELGDSALYLCASSLSGLAGRSTDTQYFGPGTRLTVL.

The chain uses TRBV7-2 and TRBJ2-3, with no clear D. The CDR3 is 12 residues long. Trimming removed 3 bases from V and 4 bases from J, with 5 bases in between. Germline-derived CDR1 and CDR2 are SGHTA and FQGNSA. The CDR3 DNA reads TGTGCCAGCAGCTTTCGGTCAGATACGCAGTATTTT. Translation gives CASSFRSDTQYF.

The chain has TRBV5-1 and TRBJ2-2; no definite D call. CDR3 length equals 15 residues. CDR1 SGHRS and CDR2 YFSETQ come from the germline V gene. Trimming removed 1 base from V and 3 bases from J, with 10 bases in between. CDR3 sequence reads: CASSLSLVDTGELFF. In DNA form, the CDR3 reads TGCGCCAGCAGCTTGTCACTGGTCGACACCGGGGAGCTGTTTTTT.

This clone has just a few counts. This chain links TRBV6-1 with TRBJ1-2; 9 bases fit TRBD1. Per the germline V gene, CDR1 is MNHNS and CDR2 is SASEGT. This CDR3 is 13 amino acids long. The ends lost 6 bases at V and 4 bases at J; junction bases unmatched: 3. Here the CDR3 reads CASRDRGGYGYTF. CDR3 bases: TGTGCCAGCAGGGACAGGGGCGGCTATGGCTACACCTTC.

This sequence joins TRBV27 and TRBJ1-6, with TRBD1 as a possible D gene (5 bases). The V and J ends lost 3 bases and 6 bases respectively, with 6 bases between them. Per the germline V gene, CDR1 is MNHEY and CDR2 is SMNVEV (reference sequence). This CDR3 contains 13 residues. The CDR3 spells CASSLTANSPLHF. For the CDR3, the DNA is TGTGCCAGCAGTTTGACAGCTAATTCACCCCTCCACTTT.

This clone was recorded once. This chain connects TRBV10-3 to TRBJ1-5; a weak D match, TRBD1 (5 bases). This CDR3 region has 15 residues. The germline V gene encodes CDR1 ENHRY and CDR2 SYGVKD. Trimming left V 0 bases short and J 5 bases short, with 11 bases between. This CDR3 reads CAISESKIQDQPQHF. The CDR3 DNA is TGTGCCATCAGTGAGTCGAAAATACAGGATCAGCCCCAGCATTTT.

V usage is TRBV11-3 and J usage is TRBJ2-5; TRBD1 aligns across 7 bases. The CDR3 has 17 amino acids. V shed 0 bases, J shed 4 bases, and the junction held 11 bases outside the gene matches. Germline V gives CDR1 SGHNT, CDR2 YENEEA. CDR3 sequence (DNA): TGTGCCAGCAGCTTAGATTTTATGGGACAGCAGTCAGAGACCCAGTACTTC. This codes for CASSLDFMGQQSETQYF. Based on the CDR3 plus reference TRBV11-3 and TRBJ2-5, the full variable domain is EAGVVQSPRYKIIEKKQPVAFWCNPISGHNTLYWYLQNLGQGPELLIRYENEEAVDDSQLPKDRFSAERLKGVDSTLKIQPAELGDSAVYLCASSLDFMGQQSETQYFGPGTRLLVL.

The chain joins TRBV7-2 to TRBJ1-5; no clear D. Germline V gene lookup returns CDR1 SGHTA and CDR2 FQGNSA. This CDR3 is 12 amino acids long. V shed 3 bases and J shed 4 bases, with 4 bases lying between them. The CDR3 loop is CASSFTNQPQHF. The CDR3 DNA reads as TGTGCCAGCAGCTTTACAAATCAGCCCCAGCATTTT.

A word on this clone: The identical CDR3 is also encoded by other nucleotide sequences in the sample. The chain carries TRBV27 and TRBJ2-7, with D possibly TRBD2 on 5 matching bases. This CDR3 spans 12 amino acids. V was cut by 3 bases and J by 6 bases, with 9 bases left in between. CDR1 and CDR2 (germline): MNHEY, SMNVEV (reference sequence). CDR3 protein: CASSFRGGEQYF. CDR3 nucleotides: TGTGCCAGCAGTTTCCGGGGTGGCGAGCAGTACTTC.

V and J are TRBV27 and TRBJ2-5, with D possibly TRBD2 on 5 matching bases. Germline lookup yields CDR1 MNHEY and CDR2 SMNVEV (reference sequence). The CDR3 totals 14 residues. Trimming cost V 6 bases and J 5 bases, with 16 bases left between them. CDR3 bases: TGTGCCAGCAGATCCATCGCGAGGGTGGAGACCCAGTACTTC. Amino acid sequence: CASRSIARVETQYF.